This paragraph reports one T cell receptor (beta chain). What it binds is not known. This sample stems from a study of OX40 agonist ivuxolimab in advanced cancers. Across the study: Patients assigned to dose escalation were diagnosed with hepatocellular carcinoma, melanoma, renal cell or head and neck cancer. Past anti-PD-1, anti-PD-L1 or anti-CTLA-4 therapy was accepted, and 40% had received some.

CDR3 length: 14 amino acids. Per germline, CDR1 SGHRS and CDR2 YFSETQ. J lost 6 bases, V lost 3 bases, and 7 bases had no gene match. Study-level points and caveats: The authors did not determine the antigen specificity of the expanded peripheral T cells.

Here immunoSEQ multiplex PCR was the method, and the copy in TCRdb shows in-frame clones only, minus some. This table holds about 83,000 clones, about 85% found once. Specimen: CD4+ or CD8+ T cells sorted from blood, collected in a trial of the OX40 agonist ivuxolimab. The sequence derives from an adult with an advanced solid tumor such as melanoma, head and neck, liver or kidney cancer. The chain has TRBV5-1 and TRBJ1-1; 8 bases fit TRBD1. This chain's CDR3 is CASSWGQEGSEAFF. The CDR3 nucleotides are TGCGCCAGCAGCTGGGGACAGGAAGGTTCTGAAGCTTTCTTT.